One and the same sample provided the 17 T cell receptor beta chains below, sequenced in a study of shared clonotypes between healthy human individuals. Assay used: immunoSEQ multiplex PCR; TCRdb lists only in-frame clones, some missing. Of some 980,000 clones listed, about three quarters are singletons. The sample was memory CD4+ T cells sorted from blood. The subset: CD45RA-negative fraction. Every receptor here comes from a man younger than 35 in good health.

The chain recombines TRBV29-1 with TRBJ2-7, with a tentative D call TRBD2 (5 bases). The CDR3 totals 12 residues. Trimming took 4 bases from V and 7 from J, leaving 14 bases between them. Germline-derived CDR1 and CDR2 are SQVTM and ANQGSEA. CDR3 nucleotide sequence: TGCAGCGTTGCTCGGTTGACGGGGGAGCAGTACTTC. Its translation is CSVARLTGEQYF.

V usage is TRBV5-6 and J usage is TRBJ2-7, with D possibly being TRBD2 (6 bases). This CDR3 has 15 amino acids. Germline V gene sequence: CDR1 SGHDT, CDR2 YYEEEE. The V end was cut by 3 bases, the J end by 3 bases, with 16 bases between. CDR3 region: CASSSLGGRGYEQYF. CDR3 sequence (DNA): TGTGCCAGCAGCTCCCTTGGAGGGAGAGGCTACGAGCAGTACTTC.

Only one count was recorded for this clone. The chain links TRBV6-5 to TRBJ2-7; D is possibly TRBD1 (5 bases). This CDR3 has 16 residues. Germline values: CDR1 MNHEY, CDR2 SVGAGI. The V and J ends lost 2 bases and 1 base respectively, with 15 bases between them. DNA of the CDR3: TGTGCCAGCAGTTACGATATCTCAAGGGGATCCTACGAGCAGTACTTC. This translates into CASSYDISRGSYEQYF.

Written as DNA, the CDR3 is TGTGCCAGCAGCCTTAACGATTGGACAGCCTTCCAAGAGACCCAGTACTTC. This encodes CASSLNDWTAFQETQYF. V usage is TRBV11-2 and J usage is TRBJ2-5, with a tentative D call TRBD1 (6 bases). Trimming removed 5 bases at V and 1 base at J, with 20 bases between. This CDR3 has 17 residues. Germline loops: CDR1 SGHAT, CDR2 FQNNGV. The full variable domain, rest sourced from reference TRBV11-2 and TRBJ2-5, is EAGVAQSPRYKIIEKRQSVAFWCNPISGHATLYWYQQILGQGPKLLIQFQNNGVVDDSQLPKDRFSAERLKGVDSTLKIQPAKLEDSAVYLCASSLNDWTAFQETQYFGPGTRLLVL.

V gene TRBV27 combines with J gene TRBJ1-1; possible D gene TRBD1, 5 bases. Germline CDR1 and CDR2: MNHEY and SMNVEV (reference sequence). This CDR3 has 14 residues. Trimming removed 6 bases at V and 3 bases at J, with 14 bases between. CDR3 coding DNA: TGTGCCAGCAGGCCGAACTCAGGGTACACTGAAGCTTTCTTT. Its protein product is CASRPNSGYTEAFF.

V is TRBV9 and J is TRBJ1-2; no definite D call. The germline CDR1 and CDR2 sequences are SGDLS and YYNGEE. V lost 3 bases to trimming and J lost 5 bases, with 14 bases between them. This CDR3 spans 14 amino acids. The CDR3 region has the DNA TGTGCCAGCAGCGGGGGAGGCAGAGCGTATGGCTACACCTTC. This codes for CASSGGGRAYGYTF.

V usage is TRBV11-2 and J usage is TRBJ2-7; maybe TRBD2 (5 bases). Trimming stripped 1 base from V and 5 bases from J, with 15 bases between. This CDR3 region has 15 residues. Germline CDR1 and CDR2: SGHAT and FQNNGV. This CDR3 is CASSLAGPLGDEQYF. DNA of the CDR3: TGTGCCAGCAGCTTAGCTGGACCCCTCGGGGACGAGCAGTACTTC. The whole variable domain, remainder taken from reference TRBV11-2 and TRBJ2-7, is EAGVAQSPRYKIIEKRQSVAFWCNPISGHATLYWYQQILGQGPKLLIQFQNNGVVDDSQLPKDRFSAERLKGVDSTLKIQPAKLEDSAVYLCASSLAGPLGDEQYFGPGTRLTVT.

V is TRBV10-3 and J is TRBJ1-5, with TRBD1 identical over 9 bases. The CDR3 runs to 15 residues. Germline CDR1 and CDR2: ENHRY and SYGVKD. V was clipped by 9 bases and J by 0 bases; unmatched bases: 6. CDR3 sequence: CAIKTTGGSNQPQHF. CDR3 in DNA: TGTGCCATTAAAACGACAGGGGGTAGCAATCAGCCCCAGCATTTT.

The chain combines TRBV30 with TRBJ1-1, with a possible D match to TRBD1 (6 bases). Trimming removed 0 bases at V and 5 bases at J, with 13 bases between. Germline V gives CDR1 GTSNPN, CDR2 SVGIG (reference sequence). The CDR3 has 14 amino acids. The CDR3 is CAWSVLGGRTEAFF. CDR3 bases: TGTGCCTGGAGTGTACTAGGGGGGCGGACTGAAGCTTTCTTT.

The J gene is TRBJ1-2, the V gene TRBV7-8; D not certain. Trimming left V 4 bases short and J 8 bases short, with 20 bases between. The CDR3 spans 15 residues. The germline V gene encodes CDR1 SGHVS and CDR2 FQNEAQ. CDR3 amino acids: CASSSPEAYGWGYTF. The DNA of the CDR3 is TGTGCCAGCAGCTCCCCCGAGGCCTACGGGTGGGGCTACACCTTC.

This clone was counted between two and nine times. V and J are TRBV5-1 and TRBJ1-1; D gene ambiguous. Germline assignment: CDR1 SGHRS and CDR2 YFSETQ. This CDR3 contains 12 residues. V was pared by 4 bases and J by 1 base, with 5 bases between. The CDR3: CASSPENTEAFF. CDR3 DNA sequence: TGCGCCAGCAGCCCGGAGAACACTGAAGCTTTCTTT.

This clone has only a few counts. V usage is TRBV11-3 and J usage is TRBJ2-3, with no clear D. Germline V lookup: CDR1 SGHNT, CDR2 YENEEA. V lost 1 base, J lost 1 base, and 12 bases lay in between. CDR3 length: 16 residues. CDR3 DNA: TGTGCCAGCAGCTTAGGGAGTTCAAGCGGCACAGATACGCAGTATTTT. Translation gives CASSLGSSSGTDTQYF.

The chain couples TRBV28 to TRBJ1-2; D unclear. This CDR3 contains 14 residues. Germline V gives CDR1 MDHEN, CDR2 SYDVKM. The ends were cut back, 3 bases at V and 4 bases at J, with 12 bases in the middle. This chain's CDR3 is CASSLDELVYGYTF. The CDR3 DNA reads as TGTGCCAGCAGTTTGGACGAACTTGTCTATGGCTACACCTTC.

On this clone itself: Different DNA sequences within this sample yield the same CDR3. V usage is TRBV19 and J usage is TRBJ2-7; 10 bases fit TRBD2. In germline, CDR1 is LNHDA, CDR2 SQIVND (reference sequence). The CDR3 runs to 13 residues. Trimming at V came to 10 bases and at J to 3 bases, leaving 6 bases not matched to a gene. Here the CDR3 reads CATSTSGIYEQYF. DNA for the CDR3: TGTGCCACCTCTACTAGCGGGATCTACGAGCAGTACTTC.

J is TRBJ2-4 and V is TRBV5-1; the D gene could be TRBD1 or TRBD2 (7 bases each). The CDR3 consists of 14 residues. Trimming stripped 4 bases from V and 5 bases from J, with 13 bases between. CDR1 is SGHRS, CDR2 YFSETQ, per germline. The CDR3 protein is CASSPRGGENIQYF. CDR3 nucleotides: TGCGCCAGCAGCCCCAGGGGGGGGGAAAACATTCAGTACTTC.

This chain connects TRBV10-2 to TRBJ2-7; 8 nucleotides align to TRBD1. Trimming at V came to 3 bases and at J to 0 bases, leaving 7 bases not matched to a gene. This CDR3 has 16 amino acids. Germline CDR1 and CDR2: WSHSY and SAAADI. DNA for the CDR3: TGCGCCAGCAGTGACCCGGGACAGGCCAGCTCCTACGAGCAGTACTTC. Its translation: CASSDPGQASSYEQYF.

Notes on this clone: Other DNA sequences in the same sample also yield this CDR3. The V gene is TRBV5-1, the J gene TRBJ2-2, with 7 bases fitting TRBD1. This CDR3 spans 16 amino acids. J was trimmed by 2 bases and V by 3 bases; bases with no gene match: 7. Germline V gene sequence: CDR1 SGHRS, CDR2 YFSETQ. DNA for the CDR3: TGCGCCAGCAGCTCGACCGGGACAGCTAACACCGGGGAGCTGTTTTTT. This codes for CASSSTGTANTGELFF. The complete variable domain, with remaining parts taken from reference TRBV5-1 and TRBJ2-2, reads KAGVTQTPRYLIKTRGQQVTLSCSPISGHRSVSWYQQTPGQGLQFLFEYFSETQRNKGNFPGRFSGRQFSNSRSEMNVSTLELGDSALYLCASSSTGTANTGELFFGEGSRLTVL.